One and the same sample provided the 6 T cell receptor beta chains below, sequenced in a study of shared clonotypes between healthy human individuals (dated by TCRdb to about 2020). Library generation was performed with the immunoSEQ multiplex PCR assay. The source is immuneACCESS, and TCRdb retained only in-frame sequences with V and J called. Part of the clones is not carried over; for the studies checked, unresolved V genes explain less than half of this, and the remainder is unexplained. The sample contains more than 900,000 clones, approximately 80% of them found a single time. The ten largest clones take up under 0.8% of the sample. Sequencing was performed on memory CD4+ T cells from PBMCs. Read against the paper, the sample's cell subset or site label means: CD45RA-negative fraction. Receptors were obtained from a man aged 18 to 29 in good health. Some clones in this sample may be carry-over from other donors' samples.

This chain uses TRBV5-1 with TRBJ1-1; 7 positions agree with TRBD1. The CDR3 consists of 15 residues. Germline CDR1 SGHRS, CDR2 YFSETQ. V shed 4 bases, J shed 4 bases, and the junction held 10 bases outside the gene matches. The CDR3, as DNA: TGCGCCAGCAGCGAACGACAGGGCGGGTCCACTGAAGCTTTCTTT. This gives the protein CASSERQGGSTEAFF.

The chain is built from TRBV7-9 and TRBJ2-5; D gene unclear. The V end lost 10 bases, the J end lost 10 bases, and 13 bases lay between the germline ends. The germline gives CDR1 SEHNR, CDR2 FQNEAQ (reference sequence). The CDR3 has 10 residues. The DNA for the CDR3 is TGTGCCACCTCGTGGATAGACCAGTACTTC. Translation gives CATSWIDQYF. Full variable domain (missing parts from reference TRBV7-9 and TRBJ2-5): DTGVSQNPRHKITKRGQNVTFRCDPISEHNRLYWYRQTLGQGPEFLTYFQNEAQLEKSRLLSDRFSAERPKGSFSTLEIQRTEQGDSAMYLCATSWIDQYFGPGTRLLVL.

The chain combines TRBV4-1 with TRBJ1-1; D ambiguous. CDR3 length equals 16 residues. The germline V gene has CDR1 MGHRA and CDR2 YSYEKL. The V gene lost 4 bases and the J gene lost 1 base, with 16 bases spanning the gap. In DNA form, the CDR3 reads TGCGCCAGCAGCCCCGCCTCCGGGGTTACGAACACTGAAGCTTTCTTT. Its translation: CASSPASGVTNTEAFF.

This clone was seen only a few times. Other DNA sequences within the sample encode an identical CDR3. The rearrangement links TRBV2 to TRBJ2-3; D tentatively reads TRBD1 or TRBD2 (7 bases each). Germline V gene sequence: CDR1 SNHLY, CDR2 FYNNEI. The V gene lost 6 bases and the J gene lost 1 base, with 11 bases spanning the gap. The CDR3 contains 14 residues. CDR3 in DNA: TGTGCCAGCAGCGCAGGGGGGGGCACAGATACGCAGTATTTT. It codes for CASSAGGGTDTQYF.

DNA of the CDR3: TGTGCCAGCAGAAATTCAGGGGCGGGGACTGAAGCTTTCTTT. Amino acids: CASRNSGAGTEAFF. The V and J genes are TRBV28 and TRBJ1-1; possibly TRBD1 for D (6 bases). This CDR3 spans 14 amino acids. Deletions cut 6 bases from V and 5 bases from J, with 16 bases between. Germline CDR1 reads MDHEN; CDR2 reads SYDVKM.

The rearrangement uses TRBV2 and TRBJ2-7, with a weak D call TRBD1 (6 bases). Trimming removed 4 bases from V and 4 bases from J, with 11 bases in between. Germline CDR1 SNHLY, CDR2 FYNNEI. The CDR3 has 13 amino acids. This CDR3 is CASSGDNVYEQYF. Here the CDR3 DNA reads TGTGCCAGCAGTGGGGACAACGTTTACGAGCAGTACTTC.